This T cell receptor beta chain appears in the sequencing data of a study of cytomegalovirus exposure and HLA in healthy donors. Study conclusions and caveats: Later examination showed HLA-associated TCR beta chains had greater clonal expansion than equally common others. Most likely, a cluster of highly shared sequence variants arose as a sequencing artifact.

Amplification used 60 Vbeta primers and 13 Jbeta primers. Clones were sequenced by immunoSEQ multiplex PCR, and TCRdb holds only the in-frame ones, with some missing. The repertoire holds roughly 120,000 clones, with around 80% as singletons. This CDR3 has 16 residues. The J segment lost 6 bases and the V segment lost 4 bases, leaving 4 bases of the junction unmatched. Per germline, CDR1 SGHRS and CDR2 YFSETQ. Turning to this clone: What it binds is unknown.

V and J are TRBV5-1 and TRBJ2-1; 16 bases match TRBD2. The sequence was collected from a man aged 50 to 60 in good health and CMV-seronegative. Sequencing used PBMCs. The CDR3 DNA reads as TGCGCCAGCAGCCCGGGACTAGCGGGGGGGGGCAATGAGCAGTTCTTC. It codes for CASSPGLAGGGNEQFF.